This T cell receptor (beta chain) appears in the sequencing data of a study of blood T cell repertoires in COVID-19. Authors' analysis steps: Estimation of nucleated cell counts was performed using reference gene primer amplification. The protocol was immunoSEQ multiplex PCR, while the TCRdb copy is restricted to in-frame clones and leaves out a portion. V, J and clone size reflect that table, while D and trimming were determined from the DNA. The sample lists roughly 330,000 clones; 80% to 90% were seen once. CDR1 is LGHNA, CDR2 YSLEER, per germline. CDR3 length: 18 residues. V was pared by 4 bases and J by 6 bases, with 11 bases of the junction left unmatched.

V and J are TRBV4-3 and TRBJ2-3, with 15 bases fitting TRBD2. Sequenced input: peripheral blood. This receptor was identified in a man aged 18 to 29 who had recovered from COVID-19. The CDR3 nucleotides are TGCGCCAGCAGCCTCCGCCTGGGACTAGCGGGGGGACGGGATACGCAGTATTTT. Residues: CASSLRLGLAGGRDTQYF.